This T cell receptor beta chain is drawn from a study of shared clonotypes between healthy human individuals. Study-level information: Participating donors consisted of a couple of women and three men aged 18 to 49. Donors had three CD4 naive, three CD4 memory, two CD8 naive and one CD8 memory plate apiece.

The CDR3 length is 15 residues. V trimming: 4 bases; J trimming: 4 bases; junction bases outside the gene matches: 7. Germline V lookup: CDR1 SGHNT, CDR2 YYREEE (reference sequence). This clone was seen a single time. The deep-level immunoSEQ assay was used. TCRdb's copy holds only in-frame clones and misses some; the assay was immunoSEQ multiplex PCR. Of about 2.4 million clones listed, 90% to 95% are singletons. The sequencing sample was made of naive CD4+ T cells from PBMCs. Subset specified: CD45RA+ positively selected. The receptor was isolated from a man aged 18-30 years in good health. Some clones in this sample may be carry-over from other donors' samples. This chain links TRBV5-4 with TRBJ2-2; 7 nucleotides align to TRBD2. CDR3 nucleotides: TGTGCCAGCAGCGACAGCGGGAAGGCCACCGGGGAGCTGTTTTTT. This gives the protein CASSDSGKATGELFF.